This record covers a single T cell receptor beta chain. Its antigen is not known. The sample belongs to a study of OX40 agonist ivuxolimab in advanced cancers. TCRdb keeps only in-frame clones here, not all; method: immunoSEQ multiplex PCR. The data hold about 97,000 clones, with roughly 90% observed a single time. Blood samples were obtained at baseline, cycle 4 day 1, and cycle 7 day 1. Study findings and constraints: No determination was made of the antigen specificity of the expanded peripheral T cells.

V gave up 2 bases and J gave up 4 bases, with 12 bases separating them. The CDR3 has 14 amino acids. CDR1 is MNHEY, CDR2 SMNVEV, per germline (reference sequence). V and J are TRBV27 and TRBJ2-7, with D tentatively TRBD2 (6 bases). Sequencing was performed on CD4+ or CD8+ T cells sorted from blood, taken in a trial of the OX40 agonist ivuxolimab. The receptor was derived from an adult with an advanced solid tumor such as melanoma, head and neck, liver or kidney cancer. The CDR3 reads CASSLGGTLYEQYF. The CDR3 DNA reads TGTGCCAGCAGTTTAGGAGGGACTCTATACGAGCAGTACTTC.